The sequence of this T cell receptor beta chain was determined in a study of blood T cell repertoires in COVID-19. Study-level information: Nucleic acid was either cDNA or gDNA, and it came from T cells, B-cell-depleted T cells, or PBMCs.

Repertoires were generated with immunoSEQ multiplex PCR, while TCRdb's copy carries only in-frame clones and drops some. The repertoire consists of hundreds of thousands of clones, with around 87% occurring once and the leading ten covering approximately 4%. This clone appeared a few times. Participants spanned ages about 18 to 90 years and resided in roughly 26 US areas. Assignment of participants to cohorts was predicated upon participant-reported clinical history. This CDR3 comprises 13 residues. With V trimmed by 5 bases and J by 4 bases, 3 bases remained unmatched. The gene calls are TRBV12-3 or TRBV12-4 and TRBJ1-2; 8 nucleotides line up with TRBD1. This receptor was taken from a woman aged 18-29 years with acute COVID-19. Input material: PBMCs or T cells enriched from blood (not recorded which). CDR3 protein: CASSPTGGYGYTF. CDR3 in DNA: TGTGCCAGCAGTCCCACAGGGGGCTATGGCTACACCTTC.